A single sample gave rise to the 10 T cell receptor beta chains below, sequenced in a study of blood T cell repertoires in COVID-19 (dated by TCRdb to 2020 to 2022). Libraries were constructed by the immunoSEQ multiplex PCR assay. What TCRdb holds here is the immuneACCESS table cut down to in-frame rearrangements. Part of the clones is not present; checked against another copy, under half of the missing clones reflect an unresolved V gene, and the others are unexplained. The sample has under 250,000 clones on record, about four fifths of them singletons. The biggest ten clones account for less than 4% of the sample. Sample: peripheral blood. Receptors were obtained from a woman aged 18-35 years with acute or convalescent COVID-19.

V gene TRBV10-3 combines with J gene TRBJ2-1, with 8 bases that match TRBD1. The germline V gene has CDR1 ENHRY and CDR2 SYGVKD. J gave up 2 bases and V 0 bases, and 0 bases lay outside the gene matches. The CDR3 is 15 residues long. CDR3 in DNA: TGTGCCATCAGTGAGTCGGGACAGGCCTACAATGAGCAGTTCTTC. Its translation: CAISESGQAYNEQFF.

J is TRBJ1-2 and V is TRBV18, with D unresolved. Trimming left V 2 bases short and J 4 bases short, with 14 bases between. The CDR3 covers 15 residues. Per the germline V gene, CDR1 is KGHSH and CDR2 is LQKENI. CDR3 nucleotide sequence: TGTGCCAGCTCACCATTCTCCGGGGAGAGCTATGGCTACACCTTC. Translating it yields CASSPFSGESYGYTF.

V is TRBV5-1 and J is TRBJ2-7; 9 bases match TRBD1. Germline V CDR1 and CDR2: SGHRS, YFSETQ. V trimming: 5 bases; J trimming: 4 bases; junction bases outside the gene matches: 7. This CDR3 comprises 14 residues. The CDR3 coding sequence is TGCGCCAGCAGACAGGGGGCTCCTCCTTACGAGCAGTACTTC. Residues: CASRQGAPPYEQYF.

V is TRBV5-1 and J is TRBJ1-1; TRBD1 aligns across 7 bases. J gave up 10 bases and V 1 base, and 13 bases lay outside the gene matches. Germline CDR1 reads SGHRS; CDR2 reads YFSETQ. The CDR3 is made up of 15 amino acids. CDR3 amino acids: CASSLRGSSRGPAFF. CDR3 DNA: TGCGCCAGCAGCTTGAGGGGTAGTAGTAGGGGGCCAGCTTTCTTT.

This clone was recorded once. The chain links TRBV27 to TRBJ1-4, with TRBD1 identical over 8 bases. V dropped 5 bases and J dropped 7; count of bases not matched to a gene: 9. The germline CDR1 and CDR2 sequences are MNHEY and SMNVEV (reference sequence). The CDR3 consists of 15 residues. CDR3 bases: TGTGCCAGCAGTCTCGACAGGGGATGGGGTGAAAAACTGTTTTTT. Translated, it gives CASSLDRGWGEKLFF.

This chain links TRBV9 with TRBJ2-3; 8 nucleotides line up with TRBD2. CDR1 and CDR2 from the germline V gene are SGDLS and YYNGEE. The ends lost 0 bases at V and 3 bases at J; junction bases unmatched: 6. The CDR3 loop spans 16 amino acids. The CDR3 region is CASSVGVAGLTDTQYF. CDR3 DNA: TGTGCCAGCAGCGTAGGAGTAGCGGGATTAACAGATACGCAGTATTTT.

The chain is built from TRBV24-1 and TRBJ1-1, with TRBD1 matching 8 bases. The V segment lost 7 bases and the J segment 4 bases; nucleotides outside the gene matches: 10. The germline V gene encodes CDR1 KGHDR and CDR2 SFDVKD. The CDR3 totals 15 residues. CDR3: CATSRGAGGGTEAFF. CDR3 DNA sequence: TGTGCCACCAGCCGAGGGGCAGGGGGCGGCACTGAAGCTTTCTTT.

This clone was seen ten or more times. The chain carries TRBV6-5 and TRBJ1-1; no clear D gene. The length of the CDR3 is 13 residues. Per germline, CDR1 MNHEY and CDR2 SVGAGI. V lost 4 bases to trimming and J lost 4 bases, with 10 bases between them. The CDR3 DNA follows: TGTGCCAGCAGTTCCTCAGGAGGCACTGAAGCTTTCTTT. Translating gives CASSSSGGTEAFF.

The gene calls are TRBV24-1 and TRBJ2-2, with D tentatively TRBD1 (5 bases). Germline V gene data show CDR1 as KGHDR and CDR2 as SFDVKD. V shed 7 bases and J shed 5 bases, with 10 bases lying between them. This CDR3 spans 13 amino acids. The CDR3 DNA follows: TGTGCCACCAGCAACAGGCAAACCGGGGAGCTGTTTTTT. Translated, it gives CATSNRQTGELFF.

The chain recombines TRBV6-5 with TRBJ2-6; D not resolved. The CDR3 is 14 residues long. Germline CDR1 and CDR2: MNHEY and SVGAGI. Trimming removed 2 bases from V and 7 bases from J, with 9 bases in between. The CDR3 loop is CASSYTSRANVLTF. For the CDR3, the DNA is TGTGCCAGCAGTTACACATCCCGAGCCAACGTCCTGACTTTC.